This T cell receptor (beta chain) is from a study of T cell clonality in common variable immunodeficiency. In germline, CDR1 is SNHLY, CDR2 FYNNEI. The CDR3 loop spans 13 amino acids. V lost 2 bases to trimming and J lost 4 bases, with 8 bases between them. This clone was counted ten times or more. The CDR3 extends 3 residues past the end of the read, so its final part is completed from the germline J gene. Clones were sequenced by immunoSEQ multiplex PCR, and TCRdb holds only the in-frame ones, with some missing. The sample presents roughly 32,000 clones, none singletons. The J gene is TRBJ2-5, the V gene TRBV2; D call uncertain. Specimen: peripheral blood mononuclear cells. This TCR was sampled from a person aged 18-70 years in good health. CDR3 protein: CASSERVGETQYF. The sequenced CDR3 bases are TGTGCCAGCAGTGAAAGGGTAGGAGAGACC.